This T cell receptor beta chain was identified in a study of blood T cell repertoires in COVID-19. This clone was seen a handful of times. Unmatched junction bases numbered 4, after V lost 7 bases and J lost 2 bases. This CDR3 has 13 amino acids. Profiling relied on immunoSEQ multiplex PCR, and the TCRdb table lists in-frame clones only, not all of them. The data hold some 58,000 clones, with approximately 80% observed a single time. The sequencing sample was made of peripheral blood. This TCR was sampled from a human donor in a cohort sampled during active COVID-19. The genes are TRBV12-3 or TRBV12-4 and TRBJ2-5; TRBD1 matches at 7 bases. Written as DNA, the CDR3 is TGTGCCAGCACCTGGGACAGTCAAGAGACCCAGTACTTC. This gives the protein CASTWDSQETQYF.